This T cell receptor beta chain was sequenced during a study of blood T cell repertoires in COVID-19. Turning to the study itself: From the United States, Italy and Spain came samples of acute and convalescent COVID-19.

Unmatched junction bases numbered 12, after V lost 5 bases and J lost 1 base. There are 18 residues in the CDR3. The germline V gene encodes CDR1 MNHNY and CDR2 SVGAGI (reference sequence). Original processing methods: For nucleated cells, counts were estimated from reference gene primer amplification. Sequencing used immunoSEQ multiplex PCR; TCRdb keeps in-frame clones, though not all of them. That table supplies the V and J calls and clone size; D and trimming were determined from the DNA. Here the sample spans roughly 160,000 clones, 88% being singletons. The count of this clone is one. The chain carries TRBV6-6 and TRBJ2-4; 9 bases match TRBD1. Input material: peripheral blood. The sequence was obtained from a man aged 55 to 70 with acute or convalescent COVID-19. In nucleotides, the CDR3 is TGTGCCAGCAGTCTTACCGGGACAGGGTCCTTCGCCAAAAACATTCAGTACTTC. Its translation: CASSLTGTGSFAKNIQYF.